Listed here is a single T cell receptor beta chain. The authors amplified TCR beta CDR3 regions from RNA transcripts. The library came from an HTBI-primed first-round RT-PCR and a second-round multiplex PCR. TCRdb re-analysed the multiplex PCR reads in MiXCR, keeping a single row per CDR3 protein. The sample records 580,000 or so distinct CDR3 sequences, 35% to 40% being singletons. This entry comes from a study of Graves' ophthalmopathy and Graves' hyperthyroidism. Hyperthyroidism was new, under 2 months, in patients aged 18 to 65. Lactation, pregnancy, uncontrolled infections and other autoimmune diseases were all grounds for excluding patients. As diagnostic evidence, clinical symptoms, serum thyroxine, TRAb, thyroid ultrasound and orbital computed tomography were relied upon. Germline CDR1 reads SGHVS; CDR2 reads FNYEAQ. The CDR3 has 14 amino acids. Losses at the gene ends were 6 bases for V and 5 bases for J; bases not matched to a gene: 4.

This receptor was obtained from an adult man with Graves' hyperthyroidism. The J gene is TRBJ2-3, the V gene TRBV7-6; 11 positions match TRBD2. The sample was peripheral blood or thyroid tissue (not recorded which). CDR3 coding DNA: TGTGCCAGCAGACTAGCGGGAGACGTAGATACGCAGTATTTT. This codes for CASRLAGDVDTQYF.